The TCR beta chain under discussion was sequenced for a study of T cell changes during pregnancy in multiple sclerosis. Germline-derived CDR1 and CDR2 are SGHTA and FQGNSA. J was trimmed by 2 bases and V by 1 base; bases with no gene match: 6. This CDR3 has 17 amino acids. Libraries were prepared by immunoSEQ multiplex PCR; TCRdb keeps only in-frame clonotypes and omits some of them. The repertoire holds approximately 51,000 clones, with around 93% as singletons. This receptor was identified in a female donor with multiple sclerosis, enrolled in a pregnancy study. The chain recombines TRBV7-2 with TRBJ2-2; 8 bases are shared with TRBD2. This specimen consisted of CD4+ T cells from peripheral blood mononuclear cells, obtained after pregnancy. The CDR3 DNA sequence: TGTGCCAGCAGCTTAGATCCTAGCGGGTTCAACACCGGGGAGCTGTTTTTT. Translation gives CASSLDPSGFNTGELFF.